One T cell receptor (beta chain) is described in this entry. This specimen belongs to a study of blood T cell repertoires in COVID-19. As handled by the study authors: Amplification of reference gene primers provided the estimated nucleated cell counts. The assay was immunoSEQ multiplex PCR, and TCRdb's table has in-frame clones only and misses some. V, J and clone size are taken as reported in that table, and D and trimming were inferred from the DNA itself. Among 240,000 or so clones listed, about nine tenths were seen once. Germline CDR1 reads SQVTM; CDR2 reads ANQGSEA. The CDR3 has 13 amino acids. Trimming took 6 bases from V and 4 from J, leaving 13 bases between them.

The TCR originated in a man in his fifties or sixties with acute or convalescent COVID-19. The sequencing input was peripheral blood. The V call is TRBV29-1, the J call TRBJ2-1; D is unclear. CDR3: CSVDAVGYNEQFF. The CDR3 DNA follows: TGCAGCGTCGACGCCGTCGGGTACAATGAGCAGTTCTTC.